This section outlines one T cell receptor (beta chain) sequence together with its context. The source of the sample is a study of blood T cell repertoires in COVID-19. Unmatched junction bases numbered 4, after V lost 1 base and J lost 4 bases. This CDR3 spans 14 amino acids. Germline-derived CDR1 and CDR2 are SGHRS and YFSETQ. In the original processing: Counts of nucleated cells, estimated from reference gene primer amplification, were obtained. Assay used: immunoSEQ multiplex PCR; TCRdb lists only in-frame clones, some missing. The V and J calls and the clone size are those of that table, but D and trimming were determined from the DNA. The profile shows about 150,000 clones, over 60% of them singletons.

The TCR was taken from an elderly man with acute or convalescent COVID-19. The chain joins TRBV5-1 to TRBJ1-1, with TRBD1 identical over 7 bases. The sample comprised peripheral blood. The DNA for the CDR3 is TGCGCCAGCAGCTTGCGACAGGGTATCACTGAAGCTTTCTTT. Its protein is CASSLRQGITEAFF.